The 29 T cell receptor beta chains presented below share a single source sample, sequenced in a study of shared clonotypes between healthy human individuals. The data were produced by immunoSEQ multiplex PCR, yet TCRdb's version contains in-frame clones alone and is incomplete. The profile shows around 1,100,000 clones, about 80% of them singletons. The sample consisted of memory CD4+ T cells from PBMCs. Subset noted: CD45RA-negative fraction. All receptors come from a man aged 18-30 years in good health. Some clones in this sample may be carry-over from other donors' samples.

Concerning this clone: A much larger clone is a single base away; this may be a read error. This chain links TRBV14 with TRBJ1-1; D remains ambiguous. Trimming cost V 4 bases and J 1 base, with 7 bases left between them. CDR3 length: 13 residues. CDR1 and CDR2 (germline): SGHDN, FVKESK. The chain's CDR3 is CASSPQTNTEAFF. The CDR3 DNA sequence: TGTGCCAGCAGCCCCCAGACGAACACTGAAGCTTTCTTT. Supplemented by reference TRBV14 and TRBJ1-1, the full variable domain reads EAGVTQFPSHSVIEKGQTVTLRCDPISGHDNLYWYRRVMGKEIKFLLHFVKESKQDESGMPNNRFLAERTGGTYSTLKVQPAELEDSGVYFCASSPQTNTEAFFGQGTRLTVV.

This chain uses TRBV9 with TRBJ1-2; 8 bases align to TRBD1. This CDR3 spans 13 amino acids. Germline V gene lookup returns CDR1 SGDLS and CDR2 YYNGEE. After removal of 7 bases from V and 4 bases from J, the junction contained 6 bases not matched to a gene. The CDR3 sequence: CASSTGTGYGYTF. Written as DNA, the CDR3 is TGTGCCAGCTCTACCGGGACAGGCTATGGCTACACCTTC.

The gene calls are TRBV6-5 and TRBJ1-4; 9 bases are shared with TRBD1. This CDR3 is 16 amino acids long. Germline loops: CDR1 MNHEY, CDR2 SVGAGI. With V trimmed by 2 bases and J by 7 bases, 8 bases remained unmatched. The CDR3 protein is CASSYHLQGAGEKLFF. The CDR3 nucleotides read TGTGCCAGCAGTTACCACCTACAGGGGGCAGGTGAAAAACTGTTTTTT.

This clone showed up just once. It may be a read error: a sequence one base away is much more abundant. V and J are TRBV28 and TRBJ2-7, with D uncertain. Trimming cost V 8 bases and J 6 bases, with 14 bases left between them. The germline gives CDR1 MDHEN, CDR2 SYDVKM. CDR3 size: 12 residues. CDR3 loop: CASGRPDSEQYF. The CDR3 DNA is TGTGCCAGCGGACGGCCTGACTCCGAGCAGTACTTC.

The chain couples TRBV5-1 to TRBJ2-1, with 9 bases fitting TRBD2. The CDR3 covers 15 residues. Germline lookup yields CDR1 SGHRS and CDR2 YFSETQ. The junction had 10 bases not matched to a gene; V was cut back by 10 bases and J by 2 bases. This CDR3 reads CAGARLAGAYNEQFF. CDR3 DNA sequence: TGCGCCGGAGCGAGATTAGCGGGAGCCTACAATGAGCAGTTCTTC.

This chain joins TRBV28 and TRBJ2-7, with TRBD1 as a possible D gene (6 bases). The CDR3 has 14 residues. V was trimmed by 6 bases and J by 4 bases, leaving 16 bases between them. Germline CDR1 reads MDHEN; CDR2 reads SYDVKM. Here the CDR3 reads CASSWGQPEYEQYF. The CDR3 coding sequence is TGTGCCAGCAGCTGGGGACAACCAGAGTACGAGCAGTACTTC. The complete variable domain, with remaining parts taken from reference TRBV28 and TRBJ2-7, reads DVKVTQSSRYLVKRTGEKVFLECVQDMDHENMFWYRQDPGLGLRLIYFSYDVKMKEKGDIPEGYSVSREKKERFSLILESASTNQTSMYLCASSWGQPEYEQYFGPGTRLTVT.

In this sample, this clone turned up many times. In the same sample, other DNA sequences code for this CDR3. The J gene is TRBJ2-7, the V gene TRBV2; D gene unclear. V gave up 3 bases and J gave up 3 bases, with 3 bases separating them. Germline V gives CDR1 SNHLY, CDR2 FYNNEI. This CDR3 has 11 amino acids. CDR3 nucleotide sequence: TGTGCCAGCAGTGATTACTACGAGCAGTACTTC. This codes for CASSDYYEQYF.

In the case of this clone: Other DNA sequences in the same sample also yield this CDR3. V is TRBV29-1 and J is TRBJ2-7; 10 bases line up with TRBD2. Germline V CDR1 and CDR2: SQVTM, ANQGSEA. This CDR3 contains 13 residues. V gave up 4 bases and J gave up 2 bases; unmatched junction bases: 2. CDR3 amino acids: CSVGAGGPYEQYF. The CDR3 nucleotides read TGCAGCGTTGGAGCGGGAGGGCCCTACGAGCAGTACTTC.

The chain uses TRBV28 and TRBJ1-5, with 8 bases identical to TRBD1. From germline, CDR1 is MDHEN and CDR2 SYDVKM. The CDR3 runs 16 residues. The trim removed 6 bases at V and 1 base at J, leaving 8 bases unmatched. The CDR3 reads CASSRTGRRSNQPQHF. For the CDR3, the DNA is TGTGCCAGCAGCCGGACAGGGCGGCGGAGCAATCAGCCCCAGCATTTT. Variable domain in full (rest from reference TRBV28 and TRBJ1-5): DVKVTQSSRYLVKRTGEKVFLECVQDMDHENMFWYRQDPGLGLRLIYFSYDVKMKEKGDIPEGYSVSREKKERFSLILESASTNQTSMYLCASSRTGRRSNQPQHFGDGTRLSIL.

The V gene is TRBV15, the J gene TRBJ1-2; D unresolved. The length of the CDR3 is 13 residues. Germline CDR1 and CDR2: LNHNV and YYDKDF (reference sequence). V was pared by 2 bases and J by 6 bases, with 10 bases between. CDR3 in amino acids: CATSRSEPDGYTF. In DNA, the CDR3 is TGTGCCACCAGCAGATCGGAACCGGATGGCTACACCTTC.

This clone has a handful of counts. The chain joins TRBV2 to TRBJ1-4, with 10 positions matching TRBD1. Looked up from germline, CDR1 is SNHLY and CDR2 is FYNNEI. V lost 6 bases, J lost 7 bases, and 8 bases stayed unmatched. CDR3 length: 15 amino acids. The CDR3 DNA follows: TGTGCCAGCAGCATTCCGGGACAGGGGAGTGAAAAACTGTTTTTT. It encodes CASSIPGQGSEKLFF.

The chain has TRBV5-1 and TRBJ1-2, with D perhaps matching TRBD1 (6 bases). This CDR3 comprises 14 residues. Germline V gene lookup returns CDR1 SGHRS and CDR2 YFSETQ. Between the trimmed V and J ends, which lost 4 bases and 7 bases, there was a span of 17 bases. CDR3 bases: TGCGCCAGCAGCCCCCACAGGGAAGGGGGTGGCTACACCTTC. It codes for CASSPHREGGGYTF.

This rearrangement joins TRBV5-8 to TRBJ1-2; TRBD1 aligns across 7 bases. V trimming: 0 bases; J trimming: 5 bases; junction bases outside the gene matches: 4. This CDR3 has 14 residues. The germline V gene encodes CDR1 SGHTS and CDR2 YDEGEE. As DNA, the CDR3 is TGTGCCAGCAGCTTGGCCGGGACAGCTTATGGCTACACCTTC. It encodes CASSLAGTAYGYTF.

This clone was seen just once. The genes are TRBV5-5 and TRBJ2-3, with a weak D call TRBD2 (6 bases). With 7 bases removed from V and 2 bases from J, the gap between germline ends came to 14 bases. The CDR3 spans 14 residues. From germline, CDR1 is SGHKS and CDR2 YYEKEE (reference sequence). In nucleotides, the CDR3 is TGTGCCAGCGCTTTTCGCGGGGTCACAGATACGCAGTATTTT. Translated, it gives CASAFRGVTDTQYF.

The chain couples TRBV5-1 to TRBJ1-3; TRBD1 is a possible D gene (5 bases). Germline values: CDR1 SGHRS, CDR2 YFSETQ. V dropped 4 bases and J dropped 4 bases, with 15 bases sitting between them. This CDR3 comprises 15 residues. CDR3 DNA: TGCGCCAGCAGCCTGGACGGTCAGGGAGGAAACACCATATATTTT. Translating gives CASSLDGQGGNTIYF.

The chain links TRBV30 to TRBJ2-1, with D unclear. Germline V gives CDR1 GTSNPN, CDR2 SVGIG (reference sequence). The length of the CDR3 is 15 residues. V was clipped by 3 bases and J by 3 bases, with 15 bases between them. CDR3 sequence: CAWRSRLTNYNEQFF. The CDR3 DNA reads TGTGCCTGGAGAAGTCGGCTGACGAACTACAATGAGCAGTTCTTC.

The chain uses TRBV14 and TRBJ2-2; tentatively, D is TRBD2 (6 bases). This CDR3 contains 15 residues. Germline CDR1 reads SGHDN; CDR2 reads FVKESK. With 1 base removed from V and 12 bases from J, the gap between germline ends came to 18 bases. The CDR3 reads CASSQVGQGREKLFF. CDR3 coding DNA: TGTGCCAGCAGCCAAGTCGGGCAGGGTCGGGAGAAGCTGTTTTTT.

CDR3 bases: TGCGCCAGCAGCTTTGGGACAGCTGGAAACACCATATATTTT. Translating gives CASSFGTAGNTIYF. V gene TRBV5-1 combines with J gene TRBJ1-3, with 7 bases identical to TRBD1. Germline V gene lookup returns CDR1 SGHRS and CDR2 YFSETQ. The CDR3 is 14 residues long. V lost 2 bases and J lost 2; bases outside the gene matches: 1.

The chain combines TRBV5-1 with TRBJ2-5; 13 nucleotides line up with TRBD2. V was pared by 4 bases and J by 4 bases, with 4 bases of the junction left unmatched. From germline, CDR1 is SGHRS and CDR2 YFSETQ. This CDR3 has 15 amino acids. CDR3 in amino acids: CASSGTSGRGETQYF. In DNA form, the CDR3 reads TGCGCCAGCAGCGGAACTAGCGGGAGGGGAGAGACCCAGTACTTC.

The gene calls are TRBV4-2 and TRBJ2-2; possible D gene TRBD1, 6 bases. The CDR3 has 15 residues. Germline V gene lookup returns CDR1 LGHNA and CDR2 YNFKEQ. V was pared by 1 base and J by 2 bases, with 8 bases between. The CDR3 coding sequence is TGTGCCAGCAGCCAAGTAGGGGGTAACACCGGGGAGCTGTTTTTT. Residues: CASSQVGGNTGELFF.

The chain joins TRBV19 to TRBJ1-4; D uncertain. In germline, CDR1 is LNHDA, CDR2 SQIVND (reference sequence). V was shortened by 11 bases and J by 7 bases, with 8 bases between the two germline ends. The CDR3 sequence is 10 residues long. CDR3 nucleotides: TGTGCCTCCGGAGTTGAAAAACTGTTTTTT. This codes for CASGVEKLFF. Using reference TRBV19 and TRBJ1-4 for the parts outside the CDR3, the full variable domain is DGGITQSPKYLFRKEGQNVTLSCEQNLNHDAMYWYRQDPGQGLRLIYYSQIVNDFQKGDIAEGYSVSREKKESFPLTVTSAQKNPTAFYLCASGVEKLFFGSGTQLSVL.

The chain uses TRBV28 and TRBJ1-5; 9 bases are a match to TRBD1. V dropped 6 bases and J dropped 5; count of bases not matched to a gene: 5. This CDR3 is 14 amino acids long. Germline lookup yields CDR1 MDHEN and CDR2 SYDVKM. This CDR3 is CASRHGTGHQPQHF. Here the CDR3 DNA reads TGTGCCAGCAGACACGGGACAGGGCATCAGCCCCAGCATTTT.

The chain uses TRBV7-9 and TRBJ1-4, with 8 bases fitting TRBD1. The ends lost 5 bases at V and 8 bases at J; junction bases unmatched: 10. Looked up from germline, CDR1 is SEHNR and CDR2 is FQNEAQ (reference sequence). This CDR3 is 15 amino acids long. CDR3 region: CASSLQGGGGEKLFF. In DNA form, the CDR3 reads TGTGCCAGCAGCCTACAGGGGGGTGGAGGCGAAAAACTGTTTTTT.

This chain links TRBV5-1 with TRBJ1-3; D unresolved. Germline loops: CDR1 SGHRS, CDR2 YFSETQ. The CDR3 totals 15 residues. The V end was cut by 4 bases, the J end by 4 bases, with 15 bases between. In DNA form, the CDR3 reads TGCGCCAGCAGCCCTGAATACCTACCAGGAAACACCATATATTTT. Encoded protein: CASSPEYLPGNTIYF.

As concerns this clone: Other DNA sequences in this specimen translate into the identical CDR3. J is TRBJ2-1 and V is TRBV18; D is perhaps TRBD2 (6 bases). Per germline, CDR1 KGHSH and CDR2 LQKENI. The CDR3 is 16 residues long. V dropped 2 bases and J dropped 3 bases, with 14 bases sitting between them. The CDR3 region has the DNA TGTGCCAGCTCACCAGGGGTTAGCGGCAGCTACAATGAGCAGTTCTTC. Protein product: CASSPGVSGSYNEQFF.

This chain uses TRBV5-1 with TRBJ2-3; 8 bases map to TRBD2. V lost 5 bases to trimming and J lost 4 bases; unmatched junction nucleotides: 6. CDR3 length: 14 amino acids. The germline CDR1 and CDR2 sequences are SGHRS and YFSETQ. CDR3 nucleotides: TGCGCCAGCAGTAAGCGGGAGTGGGCAGATACGCAGTATTTT. This gives the protein CASSKREWADTQYF.

This clone was detected only once. This chain joins TRBV5-1 and TRBJ2-2; D remains unclear. The CDR3 consists of 13 residues. CDR1 and CDR2 from the germline V gene are SGHRS and YFSETQ. V lost 7 bases to trimming and J lost 4 bases, with 11 bases between them. CDR3 loop: CASQSMTTGELFF. DNA for the CDR3: TGCGCCAGCCAGAGTATGACCACCGGGGAGCTGTTTTTT.

Regarding this clone: Other DNA sequences in the sample encode the same CDR3. The V and J genes are TRBV14 and TRBJ2-3; D unresolved. The length of the CDR3 is 11 residues. Germline V lookup: CDR1 SGHDN, CDR2 FVKESK. Trimming took off 4 bases at V and 3 bases at J, with 2 bases between the two ends. The CDR3 loop reads CASSLTDTQYF. CDR3 bases: TGTGCCAGCAGCCTAACAGATACGCAGTATTTT.

This chain joins TRBV5-1 and TRBJ2-3; 12 bases agree with TRBD2. The V segment lost 6 bases and the J segment 1 base; nucleotides outside the gene matches: 6. This CDR3 has 16 amino acids. The germline V gene encodes CDR1 SGHRS and CDR2 YFSETQ. CDR3 sequence (DNA): TGCGCCAGCAAGACTAGCGGGAGTGGAGGCACAGATACGCAGTATTTT. Translation: CASKTSGSGGTDTQYF.